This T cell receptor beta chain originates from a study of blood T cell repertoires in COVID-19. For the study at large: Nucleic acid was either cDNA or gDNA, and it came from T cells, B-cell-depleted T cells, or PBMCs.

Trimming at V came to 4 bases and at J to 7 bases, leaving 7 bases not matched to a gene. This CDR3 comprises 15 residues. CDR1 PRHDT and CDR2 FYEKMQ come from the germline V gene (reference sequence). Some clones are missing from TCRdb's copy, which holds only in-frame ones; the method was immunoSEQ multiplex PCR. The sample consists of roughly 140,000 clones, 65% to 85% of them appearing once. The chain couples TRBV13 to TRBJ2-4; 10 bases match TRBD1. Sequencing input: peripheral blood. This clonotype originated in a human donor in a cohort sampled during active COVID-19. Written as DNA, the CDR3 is TGTGCCAGCAGCTCGACAGGGGGCGCGACGAACATTCAGTACTTC. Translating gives CASSSTGGATNIQYF.